The 21 T cell receptor beta chains reported below all come from one sample, sequenced in a study of cytomegalovirus exposure and HLA in healthy donors. Researchers ran the PCR with 60 Vbeta and 13 Jbeta primers. This table comes from immunoSEQ multiplex PCR, and its TCRdb copy is limited to in-frame clones, with some not included. The top ten clones hold approximately 3.3% of a sample with fewer than 65,000 clones, approximately 80% of them seen once. What was sequenced was PBMCs. Receptor source: a woman aged 40 to 50 in good health and CMV-seropositive.

The CDR3 DNA reads TGTGCCAGCAGCCAAGAGACAGTACGATTAAACACTGAAGCTTTCTTT. Residues: CASSQETVRLNTEAFF. The chain employs TRBV4-2 and TRBJ1-1; D possibly corresponds to TRBD1 (5 bases). Germline CDR1 LGHNA, CDR2 YNFKEQ. The CDR3 is made up of 16 amino acids. With 0 bases removed from V and 2 bases from J, the gap between germline ends came to 13 bases.

The chain links TRBV9 to TRBJ1-3; D may be TRBD1 (6 bases). This CDR3 contains 15 residues. CDR1 and CDR2 from the germline V gene are SGDLS and YYNGEE. Deletions cut 0 bases from V and 4 bases from J, with 11 bases between. The CDR3 reads CASSVEAGAGNTIYF. The CDR3 nucleotides read TGTGCCAGCAGCGTAGAGGCAGGGGCGGGAAACACCATATATTTT.

The V call is TRBV4-1, the J call TRBJ2-1; 13 positions agree with TRBD2. Germline V gene data show CDR1 as MGHRA and CDR2 as YSYEKL. The CDR3 totals 19 residues. After removal of 1 base from V and 8 bases from J, the junction contained 14 bases not matched to a gene. The CDR3 coding sequence is TGCGCCAGCAGCCAAGGGCCCCCACTAGCGGGGGGGTTTTCGGATGAGCAGTTCTTC. Translated, it gives CASSQGPPLAGGFSDEQFF.

This clone was counted a few times. The rearrangement joins TRBV5-1 to TRBJ1-5, with no clear D. V was shortened by 4 bases and J by 4 bases, with 12 bases between the two germline ends. The CDR3 sequence is 14 residues long. CDR1 and CDR2 (germline): SGHRS, YFSETQ. The CDR3 sequence is CASSKYGGNQPQHF. DNA for the CDR3: TGCGCCAGCAGCAAGTATGGAGGGAATCAGCCCCAGCATTTT.

The rearrangement uses TRBV4-1 and TRBJ1-4; D unresolved. V was clipped by 1 base and J by 8 bases, with 14 bases between them. Germline V lookup: CDR1 MGHRA, CDR2 YSYEKL. The CDR3 is 15 residues long. The CDR3 reads CASSQGWVTWEKLFF. The CDR3 DNA reads as TGCGCCAGCAGCCAAGGATGGGTGACTTGGGAAAAACTGTTTTTT.

V usage is TRBV6-5 and J usage is TRBJ2-3; tentative D call: TRBD1 (6 bases). The germline CDR1 and CDR2 sequences are MNHEY and SVGAGI. Trimming shortened V by 8 bases and J by 7 bases, and 10 bases separated the two germline ends. This CDR3 is 11 amino acids long. The DNA of the CDR3 is TGTGCCAGCCGACAGGCGTATACGCAGTATTTT. It specifies CASRQAYTQYF.

V usage is TRBV7-3 and J usage is TRBJ2-1; 9 positions agree with TRBD2. Germline V gene sequence: CDR1 SGHTA, CDR2 FQGTGA. V was pared by 4 bases and J by 10 bases, with 8 bases of the junction left unmatched. The CDR3 runs to 14 residues. The CDR3 coding sequence is TGTGCCAGCAGCTCTACTAGCGGGTACAGGGAGCAGTTCTTC. It translates to CASSSTSGYREQFF.

This chain joins TRBV5-4 and TRBJ2-1; TRBD1 matches at 7 bases. Germline values: CDR1 SGHNT, CDR2 YYREEE (reference sequence). The CDR3 covers 16 residues. V lost 2 bases to trimming and J lost 9 bases; unmatched junction nucleotides: 14. The CDR3 bases are TGTGCCAGCAGCTTAGTGGGGACACAGGGGAAGGGTGAGCAGTTCTTC. Residues: CASSLVGTQGKGEQFF. The full variable domain, in which reference TRBV5-4 and TRBJ2-1 provide the parts outside the CDR3, is ETGVTQSPTHLIKTRGQQVTLRCSSQSGHNTVSWYQQALGQGPQFIFQYYREEENGRGNFPPRFSGLQFPNYSSELNVNALELDDSALYLCASSLVGTQGKGEQFFGPGTRLTVL.

The rearrangement uses TRBV6-5 and TRBJ2-5; possible D gene TRBD1, 7 bases. Near its end, the DNA agrees better with TRBJ2-7, so the J call may be wrong. This CDR3 is built from 13 residues. The germline V gene encodes CDR1 MNHEY and CDR2 SVGAGI. CDR3: CASNRNQGGEQYF. DNA for the CDR3: TGTGCCAGCAACCGAAACCAGGGGGGCGAGCAGTACTTC.

The V gene is TRBV5-8, the J gene TRBJ2-1; D may be TRBD1 (5 bases). The CDR3 totals 14 residues. From germline, CDR1 is SGHTS and CDR2 YDEGEE. V was shortened by 5 bases and J by 4 bases, with 13 bases between the two germline ends. CDR3 residues: CASRRTQGYNEQFF. The DNA for the CDR3 is TGTGCCAGCAGACGCACCCAGGGTTACAATGAGCAGTTCTTC. The full variable domain, with the rest looked up from reference TRBV5-8 and TRBJ2-1, is EAGVTQSPTHLIKTRGQQATLRCSPISGHTSVYWYQQALGLGLQFLLWYDEGEERNRGNFPPRFSGRQFPNYSSELNVNALELEDSALYLCASRRTQGYNEQFFGPGTRLTVL.

The chain has TRBV9 and TRBJ1-2; 8 positions agree with TRBD1. V was clipped by 0 bases and J by 2 bases; unmatched bases: 6. CDR1 and CDR2 (germline): SGDLS, YYNGEE. This CDR3 is 16 amino acids long. The CDR3 protein is CASSVGTGLSNYGYTF. The CDR3 region has the DNA TGTGCCAGCAGCGTAGGGACAGGGCTCTCCAACTATGGCTACACCTTC.

The chain is built from TRBV5-6 and TRBJ1-2; no reliable D call. Germline lookup yields CDR1 SGHDT and CDR2 YYEEEE. The CDR3 length is 13 residues. The V and J ends lost 1 base and 5 bases respectively, with 9 bases between them. The CDR3 region is CASSLNQEYGYTF. The CDR3, as DNA: TGTGCCAGCAGCTTGAATCAGGAATATGGCTACACCTTC.

The rearrangement joins TRBV19 to TRBJ2-1, with 9 bases matching TRBD2. The V gene's germline CDR1 is LNHDA and CDR2 SQIVND (reference sequence). The CDR3 is 15 amino acids. V lost 4 bases and J lost 8; bases outside the gene matches: 9. This CDR3 reads CASSKARGGLDEQFF. DNA of the CDR3: TGTGCCAGTAGTAAGGCGCGGGGGGGCCTCGATGAGCAGTTCTTC.

In its sample, this clone was seen a few times. V usage is TRBV5-6 and J usage is TRBJ1-1; 8 nucleotides align to TRBD1. CDR1 is SGHDT, CDR2 YYEEEE, per germline. After removal of 0 bases from V and 10 bases from J, the junction contained 8 bases not matched to a gene. This CDR3 comprises 14 residues. In DNA form, the CDR3 reads TGTGCCAGCAGCTTGGGAGGACAGGGCGGGACAGCTTTCTTT. Translated: CASSLGGQGGTAFF.

The CDR3 DNA is TGCGCCAGCAGCTTGGTATATGGAGGACTAGCGGGGTTCAATGAGCAGTTCTTC. Amino acid sequence: CASSLVYGGLAGFNEQFF. This rearrangement joins TRBV5-1 to TRBJ2-1; 12 bases fit TRBD2. Germline CDR1 reads SGHRS; CDR2 reads YFSETQ. V gave up 0 bases and J gave up 6 bases; unmatched junction bases: 10. The CDR3 runs 18 residues.

This rearrangement joins TRBV5-4 to TRBJ2-2; possibly TRBD2 for D (5 bases). Germline V gene data show CDR1 as SGHNT and CDR2 as YYREEE (reference sequence). The V and J ends lost 1 base and 6 bases respectively, with 16 bases between them. The CDR3 has 16 amino acids. The DNA for the CDR3 is TGTGCCAGCAGCTTGTCGGGGAACTCAGGATCCGGGGAGCTGTTTTTT. Translating it yields CASSLSGNSGSGELFF.

This clone was recorded only once. The rearrangement uses TRBV19 and TRBJ1-1, with D possibly TRBD1 on 5 matching bases. This CDR3 spans 14 amino acids. Germline V gene lookup returns CDR1 LNHDA and CDR2 SQIVND (reference sequence). V was trimmed by 4 bases and J by 7 bases, leaving 16 bases between them. CDR3: CASSTNIGAVEAFF. In DNA, the CDR3 is TGTGCCAGTAGTACCAACATTGGGGCGGTTGAAGCTTTCTTT.

The chain recombines TRBV5-8 with TRBJ2-1; the match to TRBD2 covers 8 bases. The CDR3 totals 19 residues. After removal of 2 bases from V and 0 bases from J, the junction contained 13 bases not matched to a gene. The germline V gene has CDR1 SGHTS and CDR2 YDEGEE. As DNA, the CDR3 is TGTGCCAGCAGCTTCCCCCCGGCGAGCGGGGGCCTCTCCTACAATGAGCAGTTCTTC. It yields the protein CASSFPPASGGLSYNEQFF. Full variable domain (remainder filled in from reference TRBV5-8 and TRBJ2-1): EAGVTQSPTHLIKTRGQQATLRCSPISGHTSVYWYQQALGLGLQFLLWYDEGEERNRGNFPPRFSGRQFPNYSSELNVNALELEDSALYLCASSFPPASGGLSYNEQFFGPGTRLTVL.

The rearrangement joins TRBV6-6 to TRBJ1-5; D uncertain. The germline V gene has CDR1 MNHNY and CDR2 SVGAGI (reference sequence). The CDR3 totals 15 residues. The V end lost 1 base, the J end lost 4 bases, and 11 bases lay between the germline ends. The CDR3 coding sequence is TGTGCCAGCAGTTACTGGCTTAACATGAATCAGCCCCAGCATTTT. Translating it yields CASSYWLNMNQPQHF.

This clone was seen a single time. In DNA, the CDR3 is TGTGCCAGCAACCGGGACAGCTCAGATACGCAGTATTTT. Residues: CASNRDSSDTQYF. The rearrangement joins TRBV6-1 to TRBJ2-3, with 7 nucleotides matching TRBD1. Germline V gives CDR1 MNHNS, CDR2 SASEGT. Trimming cost V 7 bases and J 4 bases; bases outside gene matches: 5. This CDR3 contains 13 residues.

This clone is a singleton in its sample. The rearrangement links TRBV4-2 to TRBJ1-5; a possible D gene is TRBD1 (6 bases). The ends were cut back, 4 bases at V and 4 bases at J, with 11 bases in the middle. This CDR3 region has 14 residues. The V gene's germline CDR1 is LGHNA and CDR2 YNFKEQ. The CDR3, as DNA: TGTGCCAGCAGCCTAACCGGGACAAATCAGCCCCAGCATTTT. It translates to CASSLTGTNQPQHF.